Presented here are 5 T cell receptor beta chains from one specimen sequenced in a study of circulating and synovial CD4+ cells in juvenile arthritis. Assay: immunoSEQ multiplex PCR; the TCRdb copy retains only in-frame clones and omits some. Among some 15,000 clones listed, about 90% were seen once. Sequenced sample: CD4+ T cells from blood. Every receptor here comes from a human donor with juvenile idiopathic arthritis.

The V gene is TRBV19, the J gene TRBJ1-2; D unresolved. V was trimmed by 8 bases and J by 5 bases, leaving 15 bases between them. The CDR3 is 13 amino acids. CDR1 LNHDA and CDR2 SQIVND come from the germline V gene (reference sequence). The CDR3 sequence is CASFFSAGYGYTF. The CDR3, as DNA: TGTGCCAGTTTTTTTTCGGCGGGGTATGGCTACACCTTC.

This clone has only one observation. V gene TRBV9 combines with J gene TRBJ2-1; the match to TRBD2 covers 9 bases. The V gene's germline CDR1 is SGDLS and CDR2 YYNGEE. This CDR3 has 15 amino acids. The J segment lost 3 bases and the V segment lost 1 base, leaving 2 bases of the junction unmatched. This CDR3 is CASSVLAGNYNEQFF. CDR3 nucleotide sequence: TGTGCCAGCAGCGTACTAGCGGGGAACTACAATGAGCAGTTCTTC. Full variable domain (remainder filled in from reference TRBV9 and TRBJ2-1): DSGVTQTPKHLITATGQRVTLRCSPRSGDLSVYWYQQSLDQGLQFLIQYYNGEERAKGNILERFSAQQFPDLHSELNLSSLELGDSALYFCASSVLAGNYNEQFFGPGTRLTVL.

The rearrangement joins TRBV7-2 to TRBJ2-3; TRBD2 aligns across 11 bases. This CDR3 contains 17 residues. Germline lookup yields CDR1 SGHTA and CDR2 FQGNSA. The ends lost 7 bases at V and 5 bases at J; junction bases unmatched: 14. In DNA, the CDR3 is TGTGCCAGCAACAACCTTAGAATAGCGGGAGGGATAGATACGCAGTATTTT. Protein sequence: CASNNLRIAGGIDTQYF.

This clone was found once. The chain carries TRBV7-8 and TRBJ2-1, with 13 bases identical to TRBD2. Germline V lookup: CDR1 SGHVS, CDR2 FQNEAQ. The V gene end was trimmed by 6 bases and the J gene end by 7 bases; junction bases not matched to a gene: 12. This CDR3 has 17 amino acids. CDR3 region: CASSQNKRGLAGNEQFF. The CDR3 coding sequence is TGTGCCAGCAGTCAAAACAAGAGGGGACTAGCGGGAAATGAGCAGTTCTTC.

J is TRBJ1-1 and V is TRBV7-2; a weak D match, TRBD1 (5 bases). Trimming took off 0 bases at V and 7 bases at J, with 9 bases between the two ends. CDR3 length: 13 amino acids. CDR1 and CDR2 (germline): SGHTA, FQGNSA. DNA of the CDR3: TGTGCCAGCAGCTTAGCAGGCGACAGTGAAGCTTTCTTT. It codes for CASSLAGDSEAFF.